The rows below give T cell receptor beta chains drawn from one sample of a study of blood T cell repertoires in COVID-19. The repertoire was sequenced with immunoSEQ multiplex PCR; TCRdb's copy has only in-frame clones and lacks some. The sample shows roughly 160,000 clones, about 85% of them seen only once. Sequenced material: peripheral blood. These receptors originate from a woman between 50 and 59 years old with COVID-19, enrolled during active disease. The CDR3 runs from the conserved cysteine through the conserved F or W. Each record gives: J gene, D gene, V gene, clone size, CDR3 DNA, CDR3 protein. The D gene is left open where the match is weak. Rows give clone size only sometimes, using once, few, many, or a class for an expanded clone.

J: TRBJ2-1
D: TRBD2
V: TRBV18
size: NA
DNA: TGTGCCAGCTCACCCCCTAGCGGGGGGACCTACAATGAGCAGTTCTTC
CDR3: CASSPPSGGTYNEQFF

J: TRBJ1-3
D: NA
V: TRBV6-5
size: NA
DNA: TGTGTCTCGCGAGCAGCTGCTTCGGGCACCATATATTTT
CDR3: CVSRAAASGTIYF

J: TRBJ1-2
D: TRBD1
V: TRBV6-5
size: NA
DNA: TGTGCCAGCAGACCGGGACAGTCCCCGTATGGCTACACCTTC
CDR3: CASRPGQSPYGYTF

J: TRBJ1-6
D: NA
V: TRBV19
size: NA
DNA: TGTGCCAGTACCCCGACAGGTCCGAGTTCACCCCTCCACTTT
CDR3: CASTPTGPSSPLHF

J: TRBJ2-2
D: TRBD2
V: TRBV6-2/TRBV6-3
size: NA
DNA: TGTGCCAGCAGTTACTCAGGGACTAGCAGAACCGGGGAGCTGTTTTTT
CDR3: CASSYSGTSRTGELFF

J: TRBJ2-5
D: NA
V: TRBV20-1
size: NA
DNA: TGCAGTGCTAGTTTGGTTGGGGGGGAGACCCAGTACTTC
CDR3: CSASLVGGETQYF

J: TRBJ1-2
D: TRBD1
V: TRBV12-3/TRBV12-4
size: NA
DNA: TGTGCCAGCAGTTTACACAGGGGGGGCTACACCTTC
CDR3: CASSLHRGGYTF

J: TRBJ2-5
D: NA
V: TRBV9
size: NA
DNA: TGTGCCAGCAGCGTATCTCAGGGCCAAGAGACCCAGTACTTC
CDR3: CASSVSQGQETQYF

J: TRBJ1-1
D: NA
V: TRBV27
size: NA
DNA: TGTGCCAGCAGCACTCAAGGAGGCCTGACTGAAGCTTTCTTT
CDR3: CASSTQGGLTEAFF

J: TRBJ1-1
D: TRBD1
V: TRBV15
size: NA
DNA: TGTGCCACCAGCAGAGATGGCCAGGGGGCAAAGACTGAAGCTTTCTTT
CDR3: CATSRDGQGAKTEAFF

J: TRBJ1-2
D: NA
V: TRBV7-3
size: NA
DNA: TGTGCCAGCAGCTTAATCGGGGGTAGTGGCTACACCTTC
CDR3: CASSLIGGSGYTF

J: TRBJ1-3
D: NA
V: TRBV6-2/TRBV6-3
size: NA
DNA: TGTGCCAGCAGTTACCCAACAGGGCTTGGAAACACCATATATTTT
CDR3: CASSYPTGLGNTIYF

J: TRBJ2-7
D: NA
V: TRBV29-1
size: NA
DNA: TGCAGCGTTGCAGCAGGGTCCTACGAGCAGTACTTC
CDR3: CSVAAGSYEQYF

J: TRBJ1-1
D: NA
V: TRBV6-2/TRBV6-3
size: NA
DNA: TGTGCCAGCAGTCTCCCCGGTTTGCGTGAAGCTTTCTTT
CDR3: CASSLPGLREAFF

J: TRBJ2-2
D: NA
V: TRBV9
size: NA
DNA: TGTGCCAGCAGGGTAGGGGCAGAGAACACCGGGGAGCTGTTTTTT
CDR3: CASRVGAENTGELFF

J: TRBJ2-3
D: NA
V: TRBV7-9
size: NA
DNA: TGTGCCAGCAGCTTAGACTCCTCAGATACGCAGTATTTT
CDR3: CASSLDSSDTQYF

J: TRBJ1-4
D: NA
V: TRBV27
size: few
DNA: TGTGCCAGCAGTTTCGGACAGTCTAATGAAAAACTGTTTTTT
CDR3: CASSFGQSNEKLFF

J: TRBJ1-1
D: TRBD1
V: TRBV2
size: once
DNA: TGTGCCAGCAGTGGACAGGGCCTGAACACTGAAGCTTTCTTT
CDR3: CASSGQGLNTEAFF

J: TRBJ2-1
D: TRBD2
V: TRBV28
size: NA
DNA: TGTGCCAGCAGGGACCGACTAGCCCCAGGGCCGTACAATGAGCAGTTCTTC
CDR3: CASRDRLAPGPYNEQFF

J: TRBJ2-1
D: TRBD1
V: TRBV12-5
size: NA
DNA: TGTGCTAGTGGTTCGGTGACAGGGGGCCGACACAATGAGCAGTTCTTC
CDR3: CASGSVTGGRHNEQFF

J: TRBJ1-4
D: NA
V: TRBV7-3
size: NA
DNA: TGTGCCAGCAGCCACTGCCAGGGATACTATAATGAAAAACTGTTTTTT
CDR3: CASSHCQGYYNEKLFF

J: TRBJ1-5
D: NA
V: TRBV12-5
size: few
DNA: TGTGCTAGTGGTTTCGGGGGGTTGTATCAGCCCCAGCATTTT
CDR3: CASGFGGLYQPQHF

J: TRBJ1-3
D: NA
V: TRBV7-6
size: NA
DNA: TGTGCCAGCAGCGAAGACACAGGATCTGGAAACACCATATATTTT
CDR3: CASSEDTGSGNTIYF

J: TRBJ1-2
D: TRBD1
V: TRBV28
size: NA
DNA: TGTGCCAGCAGCCGTACAGACAGGGGAAAGGCAGGCTACACCTTC
CDR3: CASSRTDRGKAGYTF

J: TRBJ1-1
D: NA
V: TRBV18
size: NA
DNA: TGTGCCAGCTCACCACTTCAGGACACTGAAGCTTTCTTT
CDR3: CASSPLQDTEAFF

J: TRBJ2-5
D: TRBD2
V: TRBV15
size: NA
DNA: TGTGCCACCTCGGGGGGGGAAGAGACCCAGTACTTC
CDR3: CATSGGEETQYF

J: TRBJ1-6
D: NA
V: TRBV7-9
size: NA
DNA: TGTGCCAGCAGCCGGAGGGGGGGCTTTGATAATTCACCCCTCCACTTT
CDR3: CASSRRGGFDNSPLHF

J: TRBJ2-7
D: TRBD2
V: TRBV2
size: NA
DNA: TGTGCCAGCAGTGAGATGAGACTAGCGGGGTTTGACTTC
CDR3: CASSEMRLAGFDF

J: TRBJ1-1
D: TRBD1
V: TRBV7-9
size: once
DNA: TGTGCCAGCAGCACGGACAGGGGGAACGCGGGGGACACTGAAGCTTTCTTT
CDR3: CASSTDRGNAGDTEAFF

J: TRBJ2-3
D: TRBD1
V: TRBV7-2
size: few
DNA: TGTGCCAGCAGCTACGACAGGGAAAGGTATTTT
CDR3: CASSYDRERYF

J: TRBJ2-3
D: TRBD2
V: TRBV2
size: few
DNA: TGTGCCAGCAGTGACCGGGGGGGCACAGATACGCAGTATTTT
CDR3: CASSDRGGTDTQYF

J: TRBJ1-2
D: TRBD1
V: TRBV6-5
size: NA
DNA: TGTGCCAGCAGCTTAACAGGGGGCGGAGTGGGCTACACCTTC
CDR3: CASSLTGGGVGYTF

J: TRBJ1-4
D: NA
V: TRBV19
size: NA
DNA: TGTGCCAGTAGTATTACAGCTAATGAAAAACTGTTTTTT
CDR3: CASSITANEKLFF

J: TRBJ1-4
D: NA
V: TRBV3-1/TRBV3-2
size: NA
DNA: TGTGCCAGCAGCCAAGGGGCTAACGGTGCAACTAATGAAAAACTGTTTTTT
CDR3: CASSQGANGATNEKLFF

J: TRBJ2-1
D: TRBD1
V: TRBV12-3/TRBV12-4
size: once
DNA: TGTGCCAGCAGGGGACAGGTTTGGCATGAGCAGTTCTTC
CDR3: CASRGQVWHEQFF

J: TRBJ1-6
D: TRBD1
V: TRBV6-5
size: few
DNA: TGTGCCAGCGGGACAGCCTATAATTCACCCCTCCACTTT
CDR3: CASGTAYNSPLHF

J: TRBJ1-2
D: TRBD1
V: TRBV2
size: NA
DNA: TGTGCCAGCAGTGAAGTGCTCCGGGACAGGGAGGATGGCTACACCTTC
CDR3: CASSEVLRDREDGYTF

J: TRBJ2-2
D: TRBD1
V: TRBV24-1
size: NA
DNA: TGTGCCACCAGCCCGGGACAGGGGTATACCGGGGAGCTGTTTTTT
CDR3: CATSPGQGYTGELFF

J: TRBJ1-4
D: NA
V: TRBV2
size: NA
DNA: TGTGCCAGCAGTGCGACGGGTGAAAAACTGTTTTTT
CDR3: CASSATGEKLFF

J: TRBJ2-2
D: NA
V: TRBV3-1/TRBV3-2
size: once
DNA: TGTGCCAGCAGCCGGCGTAGCGGTGCGAACACCGGGGAGCTGTTTTTT
CDR3: CASSRRSGANTGELFF

J: TRBJ1-2
D: TRBD1
V: TRBV18
size: NA
DNA: TGTGCCAGCTCACCAAGGGACAGGGATTATGGGGGCTACACCTTC
CDR3: CASSPRDRDYGGYTF

J: TRBJ2-1
D: NA
V: TRBV18
size: NA
DNA: TGTGCCAGCTCACCACCGTCCGGGGGGCCTTCCAATGAGCAGTTCTTC
CDR3: CASSPPSGGPSNEQFF

J: TRBJ1-2
D: TRBD1
V: TRBV6-4
size: NA
DNA: TGTGCCAGCAGTGACTTCTCCGGGACAGGGGGCTTCTATGGCTACACCTTC
CDR3: CASSDFSGTGGFYGYTF

J: TRBJ2-7
D: TRBD1
V: TRBV3-1/TRBV3-2
size: NA
DNA: TGTGCCAGCAGCCAAGAAGGGACAGGGGGAAACGAGCAGTACTTC
CDR3: CASSQEGTGGNEQYF

J: TRBJ1-5
D: TRBD1
V: TRBV4-1
size: NA
DNA: TGCGCCAGCAGCCAAGAGGGACAGGGAGTTCAGCCCCAGCATTTT
CDR3: CASSQEGQGVQPQHF

J: TRBJ2-3
D: TRBD2
V: TRBV3-1/TRBV3-2
size: NA
DNA: TGTGCCAGCAGCCAAGAGATGCTAGCGGGGGCCACAGATACGCAGTATTTT
CDR3: CASSQEMLAGATDTQYF

J: TRBJ2-5
D: TRBD2
V: TRBV20-1
size: NA
DNA: TGCAGTGCTAGTAGGGCTAGCGGGGCTGACCAAGAGACCCAGTACTTC
CDR3: CSASRASGADQETQYF

J: TRBJ1-2
D: TRBD1
V: TRBV9
size: NA
DNA: TGTGCCAGTACAGGGGGACTATTCTATGGCTACACCTTC
CDR3: CASTGGLFYGYTF

J: TRBJ2-3
D: TRBD2
V: TRBV6-5
size: NA
DNA: TGTGCCAGCCTAGCGGGGTTAGGATCAGATACGCAGTATTTT
CDR3: CASLAGLGSDTQYF

J: TRBJ1-1
D: TRBD1
V: TRBV27
size: NA
DNA: TGTGCCAGCAGTTGGACAGGTTCCATGAACACTGAAGCTTTCTTT
CDR3: CASSWTGSMNTEAFF

J: TRBJ2-1
D: TRBD1
V: TRBV7-8
size: NA
DNA: TGTGCCAGCAGCTTAAGGGACCCGGGACAGGTATACAATGAGCAGTTCTTC
CDR3: CASSLRDPGQVYNEQFF

J: TRBJ2-7
D: NA
V: TRBV3-1/TRBV3-2
size: NA
DNA: TGTGCCAGCAGCCAAGGCTCCAGAAACTACGAGCAGTACTTC
CDR3: CASSQGSRNYEQYF

J: TRBJ1-3
D: NA
V: TRBV9
size: NA
DNA: TGTGCCAGCAGCGTGAATCGGCGTTCGGCGGGGGACACCATATATTTT
CDR3: CASSVNRRSAGDTIYF

J: TRBJ2-1
D: NA
V: TRBV5-6
size: NA
DNA: TGTGCCAGCAGCTTGAGTCAGTCCTACAATGAGCAGTTCTTC
CDR3: CASSLSQSYNEQFF

J: TRBJ2-2
D: NA
V: TRBV6-2/TRBV6-3
size: NA
DNA: TGTGCCAGCAGTTGGGGACTTTACACCGGGGAGCTGTTTTTT
CDR3: CASSWGLYTGELFF